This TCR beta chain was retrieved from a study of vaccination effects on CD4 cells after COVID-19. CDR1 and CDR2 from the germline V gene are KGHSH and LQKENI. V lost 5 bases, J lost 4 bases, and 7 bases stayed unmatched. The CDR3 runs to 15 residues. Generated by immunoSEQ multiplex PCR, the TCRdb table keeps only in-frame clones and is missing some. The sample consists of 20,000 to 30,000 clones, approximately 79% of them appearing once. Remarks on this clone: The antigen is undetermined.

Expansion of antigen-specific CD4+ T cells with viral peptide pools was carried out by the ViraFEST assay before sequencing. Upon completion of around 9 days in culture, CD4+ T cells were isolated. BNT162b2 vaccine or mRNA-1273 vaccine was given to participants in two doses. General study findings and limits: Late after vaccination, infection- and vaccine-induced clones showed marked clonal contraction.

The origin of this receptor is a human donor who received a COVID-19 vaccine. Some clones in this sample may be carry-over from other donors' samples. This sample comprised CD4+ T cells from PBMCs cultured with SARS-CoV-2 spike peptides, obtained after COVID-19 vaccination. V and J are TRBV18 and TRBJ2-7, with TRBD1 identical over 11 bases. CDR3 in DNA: TGTGCCAGCTCAACGGGACAGGGGGGGACATACGAGCAGTACGTC. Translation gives CASSTGQGGTYEQYV.